The 6 T cell receptor beta chains given below trace back to one sample, sequenced in a study of molecular identifiers for immune sequencing clone quantification. A single record per CDR3 protein comes from TCRdb applying MiXCR to the PCR reads. The table shows a few hundred thousand distinct CDR3 sequences, with 20% to 25% occurring only once. Sequencing was performed on naive CD8+ T cells from blood, with Jurkat cell RNA spiked in. Subset of the sample: FACS-sorted CD8+CD4-CCR7+CD45RA+ naive T cells. The receptor source for this set is a human donor in good health. Some libraries in this study had Jurkat cell RNA spiked in.

In this sample, this clonotype turned up a few times. The chain is built from TRBV27 and TRBJ1-4; perhaps TRBD1 as D (6 bases). The CDR3 has 15 amino acids. V was trimmed by 5 bases and J by 2 bases, leaving 12 bases between them. CDR1 MNHEY and CDR2 SMNVEV come from the germline V gene (reference sequence). The CDR3, as DNA: TGTGCCAGCAGTCCCAGGGGATCGACTAATGAAAAACTGTTTTTT. It specifies CASSPRGSTNEKLFF.

V gene TRBV5-4 combines with J gene TRBJ1-1; possibly TRBD1 for D (5 bases). V lost 5 bases and J lost 4, with 12 bases in between. The CDR3 has 13 residues. Germline loops: CDR1 SGHNT, CDR2 YYREEE (reference sequence). The CDR3 DNA reads TGTGCCAGCAGAAGTGTCGGGACCACTGAAGCTTTCTTT. Protein product: CASRSVGTTEAFF.

The table lists this clonotype with many counts. The chain is built from TRBV20-1 and TRBJ2-3; D is possibly TRBD1 or TRBD2 (5 bases each). V gave up 0 bases and J gave up 7 bases, with 17 bases separating them. Germline CDR1 reads DFQATT; CDR2 reads SNEGSKA (reference sequence). The CDR3 is 15 amino acids. In DNA form, the CDR3 reads TGCAGTGCTAGAGATGTCCGGGGCCAGTTAAATACGCAGTATTTT. The encoded protein is CSARDVRGQLNTQYF.

This clonotype was observed at least ten times. The rearrangement uses TRBV14 and TRBJ1-1, with D unclear. From germline, CDR1 is SGHDN and CDR2 FVKESK. V lost 0 bases and J 7 bases, leaving 9 bases between the germline ends. This CDR3 contains 13 residues. The CDR3 nucleotides are TGTGCCAGCAGCCAAGATTATCGACTTGAAGCTTTCTTT. As protein: CASSQDYRLEAFF.

This clonotype showed up many times. The V gene is TRBV9, the J gene TRBJ2-3; D is perhaps TRBD2 (6 bases). CDR3 length: 15 residues. Trimming removed 4 bases from V and 2 bases from J, with 14 bases in between. Germline values: CDR1 SGDLS, CDR2 YYNGEE. DNA for the CDR3: TGTGCCAGCAGCCCCCGGGTAGCGGTCACAGATACGCAGTATTTT. It specifies CASSPRVAVTDTQYF.

This sequence joins TRBV27 and TRBJ2-1; weak D call: TRBD1 (6 bases). CDR1 and CDR2 from the germline V gene are MNHEY and SMNVEV (reference sequence). Trimming took 4 bases from V and 7 from J, leaving 20 bases between them. The CDR3 is made up of 16 amino acids. The CDR3 nucleotides are TGTGCCAGCAGTTCCCTACAGGGATACGTCGTAAATGAGCAGTTCTTC. Residues: CASSSLQGYVVNEQFF.